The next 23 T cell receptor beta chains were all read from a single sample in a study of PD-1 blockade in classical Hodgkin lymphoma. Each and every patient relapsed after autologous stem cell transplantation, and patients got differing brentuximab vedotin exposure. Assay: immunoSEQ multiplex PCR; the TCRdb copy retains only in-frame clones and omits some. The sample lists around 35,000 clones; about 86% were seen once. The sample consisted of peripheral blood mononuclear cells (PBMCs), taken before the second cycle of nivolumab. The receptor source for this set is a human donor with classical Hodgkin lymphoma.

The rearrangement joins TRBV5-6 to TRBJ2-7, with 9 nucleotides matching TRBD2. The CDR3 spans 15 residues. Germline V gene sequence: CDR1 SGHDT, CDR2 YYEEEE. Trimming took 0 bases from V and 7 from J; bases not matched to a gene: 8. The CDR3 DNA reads TGTGCCAGCAGCTTGGTGGCGGGAGGGCCGGGGGAGCAGTACTTC. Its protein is CASSLVAGGPGEQYF.

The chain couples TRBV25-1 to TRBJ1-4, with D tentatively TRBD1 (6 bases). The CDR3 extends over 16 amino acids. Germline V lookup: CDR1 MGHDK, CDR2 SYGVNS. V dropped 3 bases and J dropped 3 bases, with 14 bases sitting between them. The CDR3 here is CASSDRDKGANEKLFF. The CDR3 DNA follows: TGTGCCAGCAGTGATAGAGATAAGGGGGCTAATGAAAAACTGTTTTTT. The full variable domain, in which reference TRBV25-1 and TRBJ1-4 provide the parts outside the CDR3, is EADIYQTPRYLVIGTGKKITLECSQTMGHDKMYWYQQDPGMELHLIHYSYGVNSTEKGDLSSESTVSRIRTEHFPLTLESARPSHTSQYLCASSDRDKGANEKLFFGSGTQLSVL.

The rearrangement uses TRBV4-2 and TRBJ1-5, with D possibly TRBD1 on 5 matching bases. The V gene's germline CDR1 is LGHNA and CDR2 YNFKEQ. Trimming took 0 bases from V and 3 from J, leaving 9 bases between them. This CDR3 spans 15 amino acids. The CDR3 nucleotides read TGTGCCAGCAGCCAAGATCTGACAGCCAATCAGCCCCAGCATTTT. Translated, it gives CASSQDLTANQPQHF.

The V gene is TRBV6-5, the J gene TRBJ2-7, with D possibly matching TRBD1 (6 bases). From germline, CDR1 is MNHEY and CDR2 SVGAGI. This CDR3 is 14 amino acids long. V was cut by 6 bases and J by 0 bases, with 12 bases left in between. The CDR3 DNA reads TGTGCCAGCAGCCTACAGGGCAGCTCCTACGAGCAGTACTTC. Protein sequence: CASSLQGSSYEQYF.

CDR3 nucleotide sequence: TGTGCCAGCAGCACAGGACAGGTTAAAGAGACCCAGTACTTC. This encodes CASSTGQVKETQYF. V usage is TRBV11-2 and J usage is TRBJ2-5, with TRBD1 identical over 7 bases. The V gene end was trimmed by 5 bases and the J gene end by 3 bases; junction bases not matched to a gene: 6. In germline, CDR1 is SGHAT, CDR2 FQNNGV. The CDR3 sequence is 14 residues long.

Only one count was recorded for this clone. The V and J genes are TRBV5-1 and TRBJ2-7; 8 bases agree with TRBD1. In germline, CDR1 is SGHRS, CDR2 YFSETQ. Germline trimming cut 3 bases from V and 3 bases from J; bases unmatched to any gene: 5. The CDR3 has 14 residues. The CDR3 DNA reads TGCGCCAGCAGCTCAGACAGGGGTCTCTACGAGCAGTACTTC. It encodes CASSSDRGLYEQYF.

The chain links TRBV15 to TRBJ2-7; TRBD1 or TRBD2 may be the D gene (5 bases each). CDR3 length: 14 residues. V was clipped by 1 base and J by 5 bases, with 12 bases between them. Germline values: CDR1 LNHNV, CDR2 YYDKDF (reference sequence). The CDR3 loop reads CATSRAGTTDEQYF. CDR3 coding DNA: TGTGCCACCAGCAGAGCGGGGACCACCGACGAGCAGTACTTC.

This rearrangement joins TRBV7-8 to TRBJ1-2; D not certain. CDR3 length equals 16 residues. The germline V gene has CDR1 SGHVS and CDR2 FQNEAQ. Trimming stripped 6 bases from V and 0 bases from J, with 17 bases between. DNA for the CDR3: TGTGCCAGCAGTCCCGAGGCCCGGAAAACTAACTATGGCTACACCTTC. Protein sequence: CASSPEARKTNYGYTF. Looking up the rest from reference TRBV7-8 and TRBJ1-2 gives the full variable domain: GAGVSQSPRYKVAKRGQDVALRCDPISGHVSLFWYQQALGQGPEFLTYFQNEAQLDKSGLPSDRFFAERPEGSVSTLKIQRTQQEDSAVYLCASSPEARKTNYGYTFGSGTRLTVV.

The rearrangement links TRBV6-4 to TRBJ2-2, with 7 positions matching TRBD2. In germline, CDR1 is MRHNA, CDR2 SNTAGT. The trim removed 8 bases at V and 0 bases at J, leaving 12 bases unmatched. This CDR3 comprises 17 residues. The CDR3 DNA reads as TGTGCCAGCCAGCACTCGGATAGCGGGTCGAACACCGGGGAGCTGTTTTTT. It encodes CASQHSDSGSNTGELFF.

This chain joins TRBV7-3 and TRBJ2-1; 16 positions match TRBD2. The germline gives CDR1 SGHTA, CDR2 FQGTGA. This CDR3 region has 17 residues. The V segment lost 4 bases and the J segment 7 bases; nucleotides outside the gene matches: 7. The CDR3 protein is CASSSGTSGRAGNEQFF. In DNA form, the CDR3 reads TGTGCCAGCAGCTCCGGGACTAGCGGGAGGGCCGGGAATGAGCAGTTCTTC.

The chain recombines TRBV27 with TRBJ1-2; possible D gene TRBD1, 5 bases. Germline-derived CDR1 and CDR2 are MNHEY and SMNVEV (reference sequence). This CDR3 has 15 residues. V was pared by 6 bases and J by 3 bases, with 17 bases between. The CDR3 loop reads CASSGLGVEYYGYTF. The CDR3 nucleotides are TGTGCCAGCAGCGGGCTGGGGGTTGAGTACTATGGCTACACCTTC.

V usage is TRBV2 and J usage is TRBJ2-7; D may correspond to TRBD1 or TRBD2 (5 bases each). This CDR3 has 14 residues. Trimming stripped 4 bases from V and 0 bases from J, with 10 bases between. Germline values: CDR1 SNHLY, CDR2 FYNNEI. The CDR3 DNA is TGTGCCAGCAGTGGGGGGAGAAGCTCCTACGAGCAGTACTTC. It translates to CASSGGRSSYEQYF.

The CDR3 bases are TGTGCCTGGAGTCCAGCGGTTATTCAAACAGATACGCAGTATTTT. It encodes CAWSPAVIQTDTQYF. The V call is TRBV30, the J call TRBJ2-3; D is perhaps TRBD2 (5 bases). CDR1 is GTSNPN and CDR2 is SVGIG in the germline V gene (reference sequence). Trimming took 2 bases from V and 3 from J, leaving 15 bases between them. The CDR3 runs 15 residues. The full variable domain, completed using reference TRBV30 and TRBJ2-3, is SQTIHQWPATLVQPVGSPLSLECTVEGTSNPNLYWYRQAAGRGLQLLFYSVGIGQISSEVPQNLSASRPQDRQFILSSKKLLLSDSGFYLCAWSPAVIQTDTQYFGPGTRLTVL.

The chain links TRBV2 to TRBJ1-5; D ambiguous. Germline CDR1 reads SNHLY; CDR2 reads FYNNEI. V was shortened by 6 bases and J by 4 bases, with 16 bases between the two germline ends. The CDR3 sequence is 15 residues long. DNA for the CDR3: TGTGCCAGCAGGCCCGAGCTGGCTTTGAATCAGCCCCAGCATTTT. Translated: CASRPELALNQPQHF.

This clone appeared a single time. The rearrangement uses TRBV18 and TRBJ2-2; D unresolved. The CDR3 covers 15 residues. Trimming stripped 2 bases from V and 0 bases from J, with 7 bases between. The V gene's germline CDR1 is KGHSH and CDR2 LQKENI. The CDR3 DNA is TGTGCCAGCTCACCATGGGCGGCGAACACCGGGGAGCTGTTTTTT. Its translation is CASSPWAANTGELFF. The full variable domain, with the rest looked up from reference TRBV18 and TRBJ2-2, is NAGVMQNPRHLVRRRGQEARLRCSPMKGHSHVYWYRQLPEEGLKFMVYLQKENIIDESGMPKERFSAEFPKEGPSILRIQQVVRGDSAAYFCASSPWAANTGELFFGEGSRLTVL.

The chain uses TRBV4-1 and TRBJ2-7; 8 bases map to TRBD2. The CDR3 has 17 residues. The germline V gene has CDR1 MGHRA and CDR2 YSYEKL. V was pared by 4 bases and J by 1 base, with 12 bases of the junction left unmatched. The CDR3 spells CASSRFRGSGMSYEQYF. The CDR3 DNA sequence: TGCGCCAGCAGCCGGTTTCGCGGTAGCGGGATGTCCTACGAGCAGTACTTC.

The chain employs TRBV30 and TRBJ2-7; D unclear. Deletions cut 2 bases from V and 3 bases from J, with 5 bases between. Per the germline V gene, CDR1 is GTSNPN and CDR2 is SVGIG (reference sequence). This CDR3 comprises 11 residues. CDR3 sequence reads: CAWSLNYEQYF. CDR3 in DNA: TGTGCCTGGAGTTTGAACTACGAGCAGTACTTC.

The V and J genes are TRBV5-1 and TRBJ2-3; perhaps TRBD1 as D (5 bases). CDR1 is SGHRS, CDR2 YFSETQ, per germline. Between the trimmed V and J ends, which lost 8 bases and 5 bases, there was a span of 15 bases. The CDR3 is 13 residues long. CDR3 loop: CASQGLMGDTQYF. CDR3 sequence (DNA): TGCGCCAGTCAGGGCTTGATGGGAGATACGCAGTATTTT.

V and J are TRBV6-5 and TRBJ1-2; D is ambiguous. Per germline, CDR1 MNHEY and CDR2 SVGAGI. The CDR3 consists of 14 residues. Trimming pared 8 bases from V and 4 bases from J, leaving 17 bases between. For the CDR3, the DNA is TGTGCCAGCGGGGTGGGAGTCCAGACCTATGGCTACACCTTC. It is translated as CASGVGVQTYGYTF.

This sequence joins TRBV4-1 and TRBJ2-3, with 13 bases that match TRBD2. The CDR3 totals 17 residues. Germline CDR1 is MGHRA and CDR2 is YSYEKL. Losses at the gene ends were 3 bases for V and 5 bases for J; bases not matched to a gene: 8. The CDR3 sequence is CASSHSLAGGPIDTQYF. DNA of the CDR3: TGCGCCAGCAGCCACTCACTAGCGGGAGGGCCGATAGATACGCAGTATTTT.

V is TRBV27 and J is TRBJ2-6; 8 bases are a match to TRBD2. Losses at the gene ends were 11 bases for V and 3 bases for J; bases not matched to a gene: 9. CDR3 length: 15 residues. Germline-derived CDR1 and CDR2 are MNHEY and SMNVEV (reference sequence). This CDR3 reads CASRRAGGGANVLTF. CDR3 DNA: TGTGCCTCCAGGAGGGCGGGAGGTGGGGCCAACGTCCTGACTTTC.

CDR3 sequence: CAISDLAGSPYEQYF. CDR3 DNA sequence: TGTGCCATCAGCGACCTAGCGGGTTCCCCCTACGAGCAGTACTTC. The rearrangement joins TRBV10-3 to TRBJ2-7; TRBD2 matches at 8 bases. V shed 6 bases and J 2 bases; nucleotides not matched to a gene: 9. The CDR3 has 15 amino acids. Germline loops: CDR1 ENHRY, CDR2 SYGVKD.

CDR3 coding DNA: TGCGCCAGCGCCCAGGGATCATTGGGCACAGATACGCAGTATTTT. Its translation is CASAQGSLGTDTQYF. This rearrangement joins TRBV5-1 to TRBJ2-3; TRBD1 is a possible D gene (5 bases). Trimming removed 7 bases at V and 1 base at J, with 16 bases between. The CDR3 is 15 residues long. The germline gives CDR1 SGHRS, CDR2 YFSETQ.